The clone carrying this T cell receptor (beta chain) came up a few times. What it binds is not known. Using immunoSEQ multiplex PCR, the repertoire was profiled, and TCRdb retains in-frame clones only, with some absent. The data show approximately 320,000 clones, with about nine tenths seen just once and roughly 16% held by the top ten. The entry originates in a study of shared clonotypes between healthy human individuals. Study-level information: A donor's plate count was three for CD4 naive and three for CD4 memory; CD8 naive had two and CD8 memory one. Whole-study results and caveats: The researchers took only blood, and tissue repertoires probably look different. When naive CD4 clonotypes were compared across a few donors, around 5% were shared. The diversity represented, both genetic and in exposure history, was limited by few donors.

This CDR3 contains 14 residues. CDR1 and CDR2 (germline): MNHEY, SMNVEV (reference sequence). V was clipped by 6 bases and J by 3 bases; unmatched bases: 3. The J gene is TRBJ2-1, the V gene TRBV27; 9 bases line up with TRBD2. This TCR was sampled from a man aged 18 to 29 in good health. Sequencing was performed on memory CD8+ T cells sorted from blood. Subset defined: CD45RO+ cells pooled with CCR7-negative TemRA cells. The CDR3 nucleotides read TGTGCCAGCAGCCGACTAGCGGACTACAATGAGCAGTTCTTC. Protein product: CASSRLADYNEQFF.